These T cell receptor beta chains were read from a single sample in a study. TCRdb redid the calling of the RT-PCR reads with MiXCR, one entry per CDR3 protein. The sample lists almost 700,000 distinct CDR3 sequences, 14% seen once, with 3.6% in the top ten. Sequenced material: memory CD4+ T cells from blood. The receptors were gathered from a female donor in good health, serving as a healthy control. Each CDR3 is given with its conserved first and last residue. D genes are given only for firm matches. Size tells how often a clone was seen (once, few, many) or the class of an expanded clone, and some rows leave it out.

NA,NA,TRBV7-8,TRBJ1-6,TGTGCCAGCAGCTTACTCGCCGAGGGCTATTCACCCCTCCACTTT,CASSLLAEGYSPLHF
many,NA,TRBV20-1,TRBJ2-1,TGCAGTGCTAGACCATTTGGCAATGAGCAGTTCTTC,CSARPFGNEQFF
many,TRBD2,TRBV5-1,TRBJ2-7,TGCGCCAGCAGGGCCTTTGGAGCGGGAGTTGGCCACGAGCAGTACTTC,CASRAFGAGVGHEQYF
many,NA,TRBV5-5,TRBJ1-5,TGTGCCAGCAGCCCGGGAGCTCCTATCGAGCCCCAGCATTTT,CASSPGAPIEPQHF
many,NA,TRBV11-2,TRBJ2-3,TGTGCCAGCAGCCCCCAGGTCGATACGCAGTATTTT,CASSPQVDTQYF
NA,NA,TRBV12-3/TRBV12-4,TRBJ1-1,TGTGCCAGCAGTTTAGTGTGGCGATCCGGGGACACTGAAGCTTTCTTT,CASSLVWRSGDTEAFF
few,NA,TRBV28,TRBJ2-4,TGTGCCAGCAGTTCCCGCCAGCCCATAGCCAAAAACATTCAGTACTTC,CASSSRQPIAKNIQYF
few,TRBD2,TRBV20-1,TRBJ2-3,TGCAGTGCTATTGAAGATAGCGGGAGTTTGACAGATACGCAGTATTTT,CSAIEDSGSLTDTQYF
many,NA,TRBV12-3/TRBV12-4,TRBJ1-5,TGTGCCAGCAGTTTAGGGAGGGAATATCAGCCCCAGCATTTT,CASSLGREYQPQHF
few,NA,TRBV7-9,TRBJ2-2,TGTGCCACTACGACAGGCTTACCCCGGAACACCGGGGAGCTGTTTTTT,CATTTGLPRNTGELFF
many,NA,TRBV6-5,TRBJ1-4,TGTGCCAGCAGTTCTCACCGGAATGAAAAACTGTTTTTT,CASSSHRNEKLFF
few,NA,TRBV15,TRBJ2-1,TGTGCCACCAGCAGAGATCAGGGCCACAATGAGCAGTTCTTC,CATSRDQGHNEQFF
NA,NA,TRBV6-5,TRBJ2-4,TGTGCCGGCCGGGACCGAAACAACATTCAGTACTTC,CAGRDRNNIQYF
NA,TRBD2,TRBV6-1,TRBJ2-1,TGTGCCAGTATCGGGACTAGCGGGAGCGCCTACAATGAGCAGTTCTTC,CASIGTSGSAYNEQFF
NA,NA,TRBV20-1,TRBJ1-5,TGCAGTGCTAGAGATTCGAGGGGTCTGACCCAGCATTTT,CSARDSRGLTQHF
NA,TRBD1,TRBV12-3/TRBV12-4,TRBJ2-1,TGTGCCAGCAGTCCGCGGACAGGGAGGTATGAGCAGTTCTTC,CASSPRTGRYEQFF
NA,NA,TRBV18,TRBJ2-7,TGTGCCAGCTCAGATAAGGGGGACGAGCAGTACTTC,CASSDKGDEQYF
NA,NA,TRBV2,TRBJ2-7,TGTGCCAGTAAAGGTCGGTCCCCGGCTTACGAGCAGTACTTC,CASKGRSPAYEQYF
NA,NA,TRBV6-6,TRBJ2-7,TGTGCCAGCAGTTACCCTGAATCCTACGAGCAGTACTTC,CASSYPESYEQYF
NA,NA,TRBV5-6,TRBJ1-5,TGTGCCAGCAGCCTGCGTGGCAGGGAACAGCCCCAGCATTTT,CASSLRGREQPQHF
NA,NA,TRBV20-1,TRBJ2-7,TGCAGTGCTAGCGGGACCCCGGACCCCTACGAGCAGTACTTC,CSASGTPDPYEQYF
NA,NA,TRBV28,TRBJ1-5,TGTGCCAGCAGTTTCGCCGGGTCGCCGGCACAGCCCCAGCATTTT,CASSFAGSPAQPQHF
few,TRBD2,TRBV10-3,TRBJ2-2,TGTGCCATCAGAACCGGGACTAGCGGGAGGGACACCGGGGAGCTGTTTTTT,CAIRTGTSGRDTGELFF
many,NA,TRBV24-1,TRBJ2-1,TGTGCCACCAGTGATTTCACCCACAATGAGCAGTTCTTC,CATSDFTHNEQFF
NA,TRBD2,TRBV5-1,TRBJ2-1,TGCGCCAGCAGCTTGGGTCTTGGAAGGCTAGCGGGTGGCTACAATGAGCAGTTCTTC,CASSLGLGRLAGGYNEQFF
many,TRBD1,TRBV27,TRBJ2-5,TGTGCCAGCAGTGCGACAGGGTTAGAGACCCAGTACTTC,CASSATGLETQYF
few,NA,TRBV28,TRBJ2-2,TGTGCCAGCAGTTTATGGGGAGGAGGGGACACCGGGGAGCTGTTTTTT,CASSLWGGGDTGELFF
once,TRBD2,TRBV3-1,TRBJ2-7,TGTGCCAGCAGCCATGGGGGGGGAGACGAGCAGTACTTC,CASSHGGGDEQYF
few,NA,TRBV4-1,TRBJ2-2,TGCGCCAGCAGCTCGACAGGTGCTGGCGGGGAGCTGTTTTTT,CASSSTGAGGELFF
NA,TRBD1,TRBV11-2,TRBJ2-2,TGTGCCAGCACCCTGGGGGGGGGACAGGGAAACACCGGGGAGCTGTTTTTT,CASTLGGGQGNTGELFF
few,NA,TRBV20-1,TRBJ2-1,TGCAGTGCATCCCAGGGCCGCAATGAGCAGTTCTTC,CSASQGRNEQFF
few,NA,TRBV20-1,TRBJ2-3,TGCAGTGCTCTTAGGGATTCTAGCACAGATACGCAGTATTTT,CSALRDSSTDTQYF
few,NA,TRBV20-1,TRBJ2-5,TGCAGTGCCTCCTCCCCCGGCTGGGGGGAAGAGACCCAGTACTTC,CSASSPGWGEETQYF
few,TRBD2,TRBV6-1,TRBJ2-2,TGTGCCAGCAGTGCTGCTAGCGGGGGAAACACCGGGGAGCTGTTTTTT,CASSAASGGNTGELFF
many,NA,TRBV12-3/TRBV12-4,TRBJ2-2,TGTGCCAGCAGCATCCCCACCGGGGAGCTGTTTTTT,CASSIPTGELFF
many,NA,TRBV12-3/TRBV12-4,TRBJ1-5,TGTGCCAGCAGTTTAACGGCATCGGGGATCCGGCAGCCCCAGCATTTT,CASSLTASGIRQPQHF
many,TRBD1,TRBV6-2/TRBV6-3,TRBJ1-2,TGTGCCAGCAGAGGGACAGGACGAATAGGCCATGGCTACACCTTC,CASRGTGRIGHGYTF
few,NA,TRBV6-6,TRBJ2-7,TGTGCCAGCAGTTACATGAGGTCCTACGAGCAGTACTTC,CASSYMRSYEQYF
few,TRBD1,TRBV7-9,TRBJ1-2,TGTGCCAGCAGCCCAGGGTGGGACAGGGAAACCTATGGCTACACCTTC,CASSPGWDRETYGYTF
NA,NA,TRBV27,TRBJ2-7,TGTGCCAGCAGTCCACAAGGCATTCGCGAGCAGTACTTC,CASSPQGIREQYF
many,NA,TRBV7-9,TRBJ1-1,TGTGCCAGCAGCGCACAGGGCAGGAACACTGAAGCTTTCTTT,CASSAQGRNTEAFF
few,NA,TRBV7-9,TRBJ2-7,TGTGCCAGCAGCTTAGGCCCCTTGGACTACGAGCAGTACTTC,CASSLGPLDYEQYF
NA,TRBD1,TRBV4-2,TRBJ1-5,TGTGCCAGCAGCCAAGCGGGACAGGGGGCGTTAGGGCCCCAGCATTTT,CASSQAGQGALGPQHF
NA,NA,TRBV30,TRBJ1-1,TGTGCCTGGAGTGGGGTCCCCACTGAAGCTTTCTTT,CAWSGVPTEAFF
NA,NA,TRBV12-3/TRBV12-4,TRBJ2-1,TGTGCCAGCAGTTTAGGGACTCACAGCTCCTACAATGAGCAGTTCTTC,CASSLGTHSSYNEQFF
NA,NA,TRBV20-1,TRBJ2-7,TGCAGTGCTAACTCCAACCTGGGCTCCTACGAGCAGTACTTC,CSANSNLGSYEQYF
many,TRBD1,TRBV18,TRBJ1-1,TGTGCCAGCTCACCACCGGGCAGGGGGCCTACTGAAGCTTTCTTT,CASSPPGRGPTEAFF
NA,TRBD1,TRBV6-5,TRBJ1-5,TGTGCCAGCAGCCGAACCTACGGACAGGGGAATCAGCCCCAGCATTTT,CASSRTYGQGNQPQHF
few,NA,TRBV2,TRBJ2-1,TGTGCCGGCCGATGGGGAGTTGAGCAGTTCTTC,CAGRWGVEQFF
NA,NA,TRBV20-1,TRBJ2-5,TGCAGCACTATCACCCCTAGTACGGGTGGGGAGACCCAGTACTTC,CSTITPSTGGETQYF
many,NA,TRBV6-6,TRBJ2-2,TGTGCCAGCAGCCCGACCGGGGGGAACACCGGGGAGCTGTTTTTT,CASSPTGGNTGELFF
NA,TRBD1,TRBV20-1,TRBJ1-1,TGCAGCCTAAACCCGGGACAGGGGGCGCACACTGAAGCTTTCTTT,CSLNPGQGAHTEAFF
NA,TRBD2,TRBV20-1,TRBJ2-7,TGCAGTGCCTTGAGCGGGAGGGCCGAAGAGCAGTACTTC,CSALSGRAEEQYF
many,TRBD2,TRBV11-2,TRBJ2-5,TGTGCCAGCAGCTTAGAAGCCGCGGGGGGGCAGAGTAGAGAGACCCAGTACTTC,CASSLEAAGGQSRETQYF
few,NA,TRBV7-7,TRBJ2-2,TGTGCCAGCAGCTTAGCGTTTGGCGGGGAGCTGTTTTTT,CASSLAFGGELFF
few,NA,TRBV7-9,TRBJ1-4,TGTGCCAGCAGCTTAGCCAAAGACGGCGGTTGGGAAAAACTGTTTTTT,CASSLAKDGGWEKLFF
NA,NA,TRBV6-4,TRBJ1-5,TGTGCCAGCAGTCAGGCCCCGGGGGGCAATCAGCCCCAGCATTTT,CASSQAPGGNQPQHF
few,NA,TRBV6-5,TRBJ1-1,TGTGCCAGCAGTTATAAAGGGCTGATGAACACTGAAGCTTTCTTT,CASSYKGLMNTEAFF
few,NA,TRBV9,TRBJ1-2,TGTGCCAGCAGCGTAGCTTCCCAGGACTATGGCTACACCTTC,CASSVASQDYGYTF